Each of the 8 T cell receptor beta chains below was sequenced from the same sample in a study of blood T cell repertoires in COVID-19. Some clones are missing from TCRdb's copy, which holds only in-frame ones; the method was immunoSEQ multiplex PCR. The table lists 350,000 to 400,000 clones, about 88% of them singletons, with 1.2% in the top ten. The sample was PBMCs or T cells enriched from blood (not recorded which). The origin of the receptors is a woman between 18 and 30 years old who had recovered from COVID-19.

The rearrangement links TRBV5-4 to TRBJ2-5, with 13 nucleotides matching TRBD2. The V segment lost 4 bases and the J segment 5 bases; nucleotides outside the gene matches: 5. Germline V lookup: CDR1 SGHNT, CDR2 YYREEE (reference sequence). This CDR3 has 15 residues. The CDR3 is CASSPGTSGAETQYF. In DNA form, the CDR3 reads TGTGCCAGCAGCCCGGGGACTAGCGGGGCGGAGACCCAGTACTTC.

The rearrangement links TRBV7-2 to TRBJ1-4; no firm D call. The V gene's germline CDR1 is SGHTA and CDR2 FQGNSA. This CDR3 has 13 residues. V dropped 5 bases and J dropped 12 bases, with 16 bases sitting between them. The CDR3 here is CASSQTRSVELFF. The DNA for the CDR3 is TGTGCCAGCAGCCAAACTCGGTCCGTGGAACTGTTTTTT. Filled out from reference TRBV7-2 and TRBJ1-4, the complete variable domain reads GAGVSQSPSNKVTEKGKDVELRCDPISGHTALYWYRQSLGQGLEFLIYFQGNSAPDKSGLPSDRFSAERTGGSVSTLTIQRTQQEDSAVYLCASSQTRSVELFFGSGTQLSVL.

The chain is built from TRBV30 and TRBJ1-6; unclear D gene. This CDR3 comprises 11 residues. Germline lookup yields CDR1 GTSNPN and CDR2 SVGIG (reference sequence). Trimming took off 1 base at V and 14 bases at J, with 9 bases between the two ends. The CDR3, as DNA: TGTGCCTGGAGTGACTGGGCAGCCCTCCACTTT. Protein: CAWSDWAALHF.

This clone has just one count. The CDR3 sequence: CASSGANRGRQFF. The CDR3 region has the DNA TGTGCCAGCAGTGGGGCTAACAGGGGGCGGCAGTTCTTC. V gene TRBV25-1 combines with J gene TRBJ2-1; 9 bases fit TRBD1. The length of the CDR3 is 13 residues. CDR1 and CDR2 from the germline V gene are MGHDK and SYGVNS. V shed 4 bases and J 12 bases; nucleotides not matched to a gene: 7.

V usage is TRBV6-5 and J usage is TRBJ2-2; TRBD1 matches 7 bases. This CDR3 is built from 14 residues. CDR1 is MNHEY, CDR2 SVGAGI, per germline. Trimming at V came to 2 bases and at J to 5 bases, leaving 2 bases not matched to a gene. CDR3 coding DNA: TGTGCCAGCAGTTACAGGGGGCTGACCGGGGAGCTGTTTTTT. Translating gives CASSYRGLTGELFF.

This chain links TRBV29-1 with TRBJ2-7; weak D call: TRBD1 (5 bases). Germline V gene data show CDR1 as SQVTM and CDR2 as ANQGSEA. V was shortened by 4 bases and J by 4 bases, with 20 bases between the two germline ends. The CDR3 contains 15 residues. This CDR3 reads CSVVTPDRSPYEQYF. DNA for the CDR3: TGCAGCGTTGTAACCCCTGACAGATCCCCTTACGAGCAGTACTTC.

This chain uses TRBV10-1 with TRBJ2-7; 8 nucleotides align to TRBD1. This CDR3 spans 13 amino acids. Losses at the gene ends were 9 bases for V and 2 bases for J; bases not matched to a gene: 6. Germline CDR1 reads WNHNN; CDR2 reads SYGVQD (reference sequence). The CDR3: CASGQGDTYEQYF. DNA of the CDR3: TGCGCCAGTGGACAGGGAGATACCTACGAGCAGTACTTC.

J is TRBJ2-7 and V is TRBV13; 13 bases are a match to TRBD2. Germline trimming cut 5 bases from V and 2 bases from J; bases unmatched to any gene: 6. The CDR3 length is 16 residues. Germline values: CDR1 PRHDT, CDR2 FYEKMQ (reference sequence). CDR3 region: CASSTGLAGETYEQYF. The CDR3 DNA is TGTGCCAGCAGCACCGGACTAGCGGGGGAGACCTACGAGCAGTACTTC. The complete variable domain, with remaining parts taken from reference TRBV13 and TRBJ2-7, reads AAGVIQSPRHLIKEKRETATLKCYPIPRHDTVYWYQQGPGQDPQFLISFYEKMQSDKGSIPDRFSAQQFSDYHSELNMSSLELGDSALYFCASSTGLAGETYEQYFGPGTRLTVT.